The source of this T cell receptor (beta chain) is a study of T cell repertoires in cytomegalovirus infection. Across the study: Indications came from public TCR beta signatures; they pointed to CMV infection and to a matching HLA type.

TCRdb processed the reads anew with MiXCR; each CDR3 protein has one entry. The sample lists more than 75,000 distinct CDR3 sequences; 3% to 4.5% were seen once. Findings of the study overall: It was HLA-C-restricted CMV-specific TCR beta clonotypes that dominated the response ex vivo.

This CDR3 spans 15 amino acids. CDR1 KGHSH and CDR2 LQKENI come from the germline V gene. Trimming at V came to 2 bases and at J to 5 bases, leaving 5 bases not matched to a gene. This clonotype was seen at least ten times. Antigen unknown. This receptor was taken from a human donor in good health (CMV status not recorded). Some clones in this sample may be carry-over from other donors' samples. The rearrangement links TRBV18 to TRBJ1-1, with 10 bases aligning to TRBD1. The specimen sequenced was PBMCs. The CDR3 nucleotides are TGTGCCAGCTCACCAAGGGGACAGGGGAAGACTGAAGCTTTCTTT. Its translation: CASSPRGQGKTEAFF.